This T cell receptor beta chain was retrieved from a study of blood T cell repertoires in COVID-19. Data came from immunoSEQ multiplex PCR; TCRdb stores just in-frame clones and leaves some out. The data contain 200,000 to 250,000 clones, about 84% of them singletons. The CDR3 covers 14 residues. Trimming took 4 bases from V and 4 from J, leaving 14 bases between them. Per germline, CDR1 SGHNT and CDR2 YYREEE (reference sequence). The receptor comes from an elderly woman with COVID-19, enrolled during active disease. Sequences were obtained from peripheral blood. This chain joins TRBV5-4 and TRBJ2-5, with D possibly matching TRBD1 (6 bases). CDR3 bases: TGTGCCAGCAGCCCCGGCGGACAGACAGAGACCCAGTACTTC. Translated: CASSPGGQTETQYF.